This entry is about one TCR beta chain. This clone was found once. No antigen is known for it. Base qualities were left out, and no much larger clone turns up one base away. TCR-beta CDR3 regions were amplified from genomic DNA with the immunoSEQ hsTCRB Kit using multiplexed V- and J-gene primers. Unique DNA barcodes were added in a second PCR, and samples were pooled together with a negative and a positive control. Pooled TCR-beta libraries were sequenced on an Illumina MiSeq with a 150-cycle paired-end protocol. As for how the authors treated the data: Adaptive Biotechnologies processed the raw sequencing data into a report containing normalized, annotated TCR-beta repertoires. To compute T-cell density, TCR-beta templates were normalized to usable DNA, with usable DNA estimated through amplification of housekeeping genes. Clonality was defined as 1 minus Pielou's evenness, while richness was a count of unique rearrangements. TCRdb took this table from immuneACCESS and kept in-frame rearrangements with V and J called. Such tables lack part of the clones; where checked against another copy, unresolved V genes explain under half of the gap, and the rest is unexplained. That table furnishes V, J and clone size, whereas the DNA furnished D and trimming. The table for this sample lists thousands of clones; roughly 82% of them were counted only once. 4.6% of the sample lies in the top ten.

This record belongs to a study of T cells and copy number aberrations in small-cell lung cancer (dated by TCRdb to the early 2020s). The study in broad terms: Whole-exome sequencing of the same tumor regions was paired with TCR repertoire sequencing so that T cell metrics could be related to mutations and copy number aberrations. Tumor TCR data existed for roughly 16 patients, and about 15 patients had TCR data from both tumor tissue and normal tissue.

Inclusive of the bounding cysteine and phenylalanine, the CDR3 is 18 residues long. Only the CDR3 DNA is retained, 54 bases long and in frame from the first base. Ends trimmed: V by 4 bases, J by 2 bases; bases unmatched to a gene: 14. According to the germline V gene, CDR1 reads MNHNS and CDR2 reads SASEGT. General findings and caveats noted by the study authors: Because surgical resection is uncommon in small-cell lung cancer, the study was limited by a small sample size, and the findings need validation. Every specimen was formalin-fixed paraffin-embedded tissue, a material known to introduce sequencing artifacts. Lower T-cell density, richness and clonality were observed in tumors than in adjacent lung tissue, although the difference in density was not significant.

Donors were patients with limited-stage small-cell lung cancer who underwent surgical resection in Hangzhou, China, between about 2007 and 2020. All donors were treated with upfront surgery without preoperative chemotherapy or radiotherapy, and immunotherapy was not given to any donor before or after surgery. Each of the 20 or so patients in the sequenced cohort was a smoker or a heavy second-hand smoker. Adjacent normal lung was collected at least 2 cm from the tumor margin and was confirmed morphologically free of malignant cells by two pathologists. The study used multi-region TCR-beta sequencing of resected limited-stage small-cell lung cancers together with tumor-adjacent lung tissue to characterize T cell repertoire heterogeneity. The AllPrep DNA/RNA FFPE Kit (Qiagen) was used to extract genomic DNA from the FFPE tissue.

Specimen: normal tissue next to the tumor. This receptor was obtained from a woman aged 50 to 60 with small cell lung cancer. The chain uses TRBV6-1 and TRBJ2-3; 8 bases in between match TRBD2. The CDR3 reads as follows: CASSARDTREGSTDTQYF. The base sequence is TGTGCCAGCAGTGCCCGGGATACCCGGGAGGGTTCCACAGATACGCAGTATTTT.